What follows describes a single TCR beta chain. What it recognizes is unknown. Measured with immunoSEQ multiplex PCR; TCRdb has only the in-frame clones, and not every one. This table has about 120,000 clones, approximately 88% appearing once. The data originate from a study of T cell responses to AZD1222 COVID-19 vaccine. Study-level background: Pooling of second doses given at about 4 or about 12 weeks was done. Study-level points and caveats: Per reports, nearly half of all spike-specific TCRs target regions that are unmutated in variants. After two AZD1222 doses, spike-specific TCR breadth and depth rose versus day 0.

The germline V and J ends were trimmed by 1 base and 4 bases, with 18 bases remaining between them. Germline lookup yields CDR1 LNHDA and CDR2 SQIVND (reference sequence). The CDR3 length is 17 residues. The origin of this receptor is an adult in good health. The V and J genes are TRBV19 and TRBJ2-3, with D possibly called TRBD1 or TRBD2 (6 bases each). The sequences come from peripheral blood, collected on day 0 of AZD1222 vaccination. The CDR3 here is CASSIVAGQVVADTQYF. The CDR3 DNA follows: TGTGCCAGTAGTATAGTCGCGGGACAAGTGGTGGCAGATACGCAGTATTTT.